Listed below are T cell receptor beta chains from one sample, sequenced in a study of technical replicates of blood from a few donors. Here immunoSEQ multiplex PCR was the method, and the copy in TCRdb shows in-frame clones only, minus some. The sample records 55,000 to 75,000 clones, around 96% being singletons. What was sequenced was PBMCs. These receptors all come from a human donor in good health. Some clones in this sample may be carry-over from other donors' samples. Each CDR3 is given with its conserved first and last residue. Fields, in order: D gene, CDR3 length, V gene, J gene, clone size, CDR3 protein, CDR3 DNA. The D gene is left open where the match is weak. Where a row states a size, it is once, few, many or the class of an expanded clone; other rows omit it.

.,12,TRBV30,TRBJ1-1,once,CAWSPGDGAAFF,TGTGCCTGGAGTCCTGGGGATGGGGCAGCTTTCTTT
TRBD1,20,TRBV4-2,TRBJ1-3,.,CASSLSPTLSGTVSGNTIYF,TGTGCCAGCAGCCTCAGCCCCACACTCTCCGGGACAGTCTCTGGAAACACCATATATTTT
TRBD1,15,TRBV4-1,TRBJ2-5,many,CASSQDEGTEETQYF,TGCGCCAGCAGCCAAGATGAAGGGACAGAAGAGACCCAGTACTTC
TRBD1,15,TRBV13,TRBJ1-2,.,CASSTGTASNYGYTF,TGTGCCAGCAGCACCGGGACAGCCTCTAACTATGGCTACACCTTC
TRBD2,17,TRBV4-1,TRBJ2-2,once,CASSQVRAGVNTGELFF,TGCGCCAGCAGCCAAGTACGAGCGGGGGTGAACACCGGGGAGCTGTTTTTT
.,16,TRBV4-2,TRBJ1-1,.,CASSQGTPSGWTEAFF,TGTGCCAGCAGCCAAGGGACCCCCTCAGGGTGGACTGAAGCTTTCTTT
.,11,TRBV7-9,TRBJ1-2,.,CASSLLYGYTF,TGTGCCAGCAGCCTACTTTATGGCTACACCTTC
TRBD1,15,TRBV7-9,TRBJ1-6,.,CASSLVAGGNSPLHF,TGTGCCAGCAGCTTAGTGGCAGGGGGTAATTCACCCCTCCACTTT
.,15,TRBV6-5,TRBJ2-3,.,CASSSYWFSTDTQYF,TGTGCCAGCAGTTCGTACTGGTTTAGCACAGATACGCAGTATTTT
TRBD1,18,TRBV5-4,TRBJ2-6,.,CASSSARDRSSGANVLTF,TGTGCCAGCAGCTCAGCCCGGGACAGAAGCTCTGGGGCCAACGTCCTGACTTTC
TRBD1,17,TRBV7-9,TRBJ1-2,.,CASSLFPDRGPNYGYTF,TGTGCCAGCAGCTTATTCCCCGACAGGGGCCCTAACTATGGCTACACCTTC
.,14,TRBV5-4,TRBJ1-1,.,CASSLSAGNTEAFF,TGTGCCAGCAGCTTGTCGGCAGGAAACACTGAAGCTTTCTTT
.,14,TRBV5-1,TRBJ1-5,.,CASSRGPDEQPQHF,TGCGCCAGCAGCCGGGGTCCGGACGAACAGCCCCAGCATTTT
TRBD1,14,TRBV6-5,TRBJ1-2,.,CASRMGQGNYGYTF,TGTGCCAGCAGGATGGGACAGGGGAACTATGGCTACACCTTC
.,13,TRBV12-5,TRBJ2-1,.,CASIQEPHNEQFF,TGTGCTAGTATCCAGGAACCCCACAATGAGCAGTTCTTC
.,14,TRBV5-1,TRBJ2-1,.,CASSNTFGTNEQFF,TGCGCCAGCTCGAACACTTTCGGGACAAATGAGCAGTTCTTC
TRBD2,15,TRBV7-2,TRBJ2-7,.,CASTQPGTSVNEQYF,TGTGCCAGCACCCAACCCGGGACTAGCGTTAACGAGCAGTACTTC
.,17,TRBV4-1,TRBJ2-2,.,CASSQYPPGYDTGELFF,TGCGCCAGCAGCCAATATCCTCCGGGATACGACACCGGGGAGCTGTTTTTT
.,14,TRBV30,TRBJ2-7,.,CAWSVLESSYEQYF,TGTGCCTGGAGTGTCTTAGAGAGCTCCTACGAGCAGTACTTC
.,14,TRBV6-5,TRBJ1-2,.,CASSTGTTGYGYTF,TGTGCCAGCAGTACAGGAACAACTGGGTATGGCTACACCTTC
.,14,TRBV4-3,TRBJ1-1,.,CASSQIGRPGSAFF,TGCGCCAGCAGCCAGATCGGGAGGCCTGGAAGCGCTTTCTTT
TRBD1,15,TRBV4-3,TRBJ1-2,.,CASSQDRGLFYGYTF,TGCGCCAGCAGCCAAGACAGGGGGCTCTTCTATGGCTACACCTTC
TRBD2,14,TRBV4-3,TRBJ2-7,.,CASSQQRGVGEQYF,TGCGCCAGCAGCCAACAGCGGGGGGTTGGAGAGCAGTACTTC
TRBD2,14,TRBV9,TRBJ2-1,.,CASSAGGPVDEQFF,TGTGCCAGCAGCGCGGGGGGGCCTGTGGATGAGCAGTTCTTC
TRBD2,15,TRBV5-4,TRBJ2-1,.,CASSYYRDYHNEQFF,TGTGCCAGCAGCTACTACCGGGACTACCACAATGAGCAGTTCTTC
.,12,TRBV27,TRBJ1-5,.,CASSPDRGPQHF,TGTGCCAGCAGTCCAGACCGGGGGCCCCAGCATTTT
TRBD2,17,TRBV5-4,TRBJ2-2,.,CASSSAVAGFVTGELFF,TGTGCCAGCAGCTCCGCGGTAGCGGGGTTCGTGACCGGGGAGCTGTTTTTT
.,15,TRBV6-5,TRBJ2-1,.,CASSLQGLSYNEQFF,TGTGCCAGCAGCCTCCAGGGTTTATCCTACAATGAGCAGTTCTTC
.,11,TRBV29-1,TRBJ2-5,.,CSVVPGETQYF,TGCAGCGTTGTCCCGGGGGAGACCCAGTACTTC